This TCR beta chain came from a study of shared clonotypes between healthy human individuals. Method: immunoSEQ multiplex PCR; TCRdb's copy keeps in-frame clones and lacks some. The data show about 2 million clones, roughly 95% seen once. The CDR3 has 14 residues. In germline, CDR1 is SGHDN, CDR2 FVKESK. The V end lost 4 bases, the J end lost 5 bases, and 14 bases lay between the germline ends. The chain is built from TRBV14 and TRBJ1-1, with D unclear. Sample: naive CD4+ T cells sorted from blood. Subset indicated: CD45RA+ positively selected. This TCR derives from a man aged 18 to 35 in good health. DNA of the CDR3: TGTGCCAGCAGCCGAACCGATTCGAGAACTGAAGCTTTCTTT. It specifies CASSRTDSRTEAFF.